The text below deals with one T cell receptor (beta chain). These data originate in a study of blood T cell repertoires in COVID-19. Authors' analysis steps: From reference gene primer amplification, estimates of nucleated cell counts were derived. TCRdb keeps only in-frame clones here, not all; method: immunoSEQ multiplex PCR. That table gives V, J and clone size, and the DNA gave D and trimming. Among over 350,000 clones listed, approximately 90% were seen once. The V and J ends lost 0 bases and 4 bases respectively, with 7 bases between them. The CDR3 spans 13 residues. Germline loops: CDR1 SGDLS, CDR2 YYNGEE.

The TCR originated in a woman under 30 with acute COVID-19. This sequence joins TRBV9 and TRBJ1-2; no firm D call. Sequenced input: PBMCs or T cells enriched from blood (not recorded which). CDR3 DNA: TGTGCCAGCAGCGTAGTCGGCGGCTATGGCTACACCTTC. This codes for CASSVVGGYGYTF.